This is a list of T cell receptor beta chains from one sample in a study of T-cell reconstitution after alpha-beta-depleted transplantation in children. TCRdb fed the PCR reads into MiXCR, producing one record per CDR3 protein. The sample has some 280,000 distinct CDR3 sequences, approximately 9.8% seen once; the top ten hold about a tenth. The specimen was PBMCs from the stem cell graft donor, collected from the stem cell graft. The source is a human donor who donated a stem cell graft to a child with SCID. Both conserved end residues are part of each CDR3. A D gene is named only where the DNA matches it firmly. Where a row states a size, it is once, few, many or the class of an expanded clone; other rows omit it.

abundance	v_gene	d_gene	j_gene	CDR3nt	CDR3aa
NA	TRBV14	NA	TRBJ1-2	TGTGCCAGCAGCCAAGCCGGGGCTGGGTATGGCTACACCTTC	CASSQAGAGYGYTF
few	TRBV7-3	TRBD1	TRBJ2-7	TGTGCCAGCAGCTTAACAGGGACAGCGACAGCCGAGCAGTACTTC	CASSLTGTATAEQYF
many	TRBV5-1	NA	TRBJ2-1	TGCGCCAGCAGCTTAAACAGGGTTGCTGAGCAGTTCTTC	CASSLNRVAEQFF
few	TRBV5-1	NA	TRBJ2-5	TGCGCCAGCAGCCCCACGAGGGGGGATTTCCAAGAGACCCAGTACTTC	CASSPTRGDFQETQYF
many	TRBV12-3/TRBV12-4	TRBD1	TRBJ1-4	TGTGCCAGCAGTCTGGGGACAGGGAGCGAAAAACTGTTTTTT	CASSLGTGSEKLFF
few	TRBV11-2	NA	TRBJ2-5	TGTGCCAGCAGCTTTAAATGGATCCCCCAAGAGACCCAGTACTTC	CASSFKWIPQETQYF
NA	TRBV5-1	NA	TRBJ2-7	TGCGCCAGCAGCTCGGACTCACTTTCCTACGAGCAGTACTTC	CASSSDSLSYEQYF
NA	TRBV3-1	NA	TRBJ2-1	TGTGCCAGCAGCCAGGGACACAGTGAGCAGTTCTTC	CASSQGHSEQFF
few	TRBV7-9	NA	TRBJ1-4	TGTGCCAGCAGCTTCTCCTCTAATGAAAAACTGTTTTTT	CASSFSSNEKLFF
NA	TRBV7-9	NA	TRBJ2-5	TGTGCCAGCAGCTTACAGGGTGTGGAGACCCAGTACTTC	CASSLQGVETQYF
many	TRBV3-1	TRBD2	TRBJ2-1	TGTGCCAGCAGCTCTGGACTAGCGCCTTTGAATGAGCAGTTCTTC	CASSSGLAPLNEQFF
NA	TRBV15	NA	TRBJ1-1	TGTGCCACCAGCAGAGGCTTGGGACAGAACACTGAAGCTTTCTTT	CATSRGLGQNTEAFF
NA	TRBV5-1	TRBD2	TRBJ2-7	TGCGCCAGCAGTCACCCCGCGGGGGTATCCTCCTACGAGCAGTACTTC	CASSHPAGVSSYEQYF
NA	TRBV5-6	TRBD2	TRBJ2-5	TGTGCCAGCAGCCCAAGGTGGTGGCTAGCGGGGGGAACCCAAGAGACCCAGTACTTC	CASSPRWWLAGGTQETQYF
few	TRBV12-3/TRBV12-4	TRBD2	TRBJ2-7	TGTGCCAGCAGTTTAAGTAGTAGCGGGGGGTTGCAGTACTTC	CASSLSSSGGLQYF
NA	TRBV6-1	TRBD2	TRBJ2-4	TGTGCCAGCAGCCCGGGACTAGCGGGGGGTTGGAACATTCAGTACTTC	CASSPGLAGGWNIQYF
few	TRBV5-1	NA	TRBJ2-1	TGCGCCAGCAGCTTGCCGGGGGGCGGGATAGATGAGCAGTTCTTC	CASSLPGGGIDEQFF
few	TRBV12-3/TRBV12-4	NA	TRBJ1-5	TGTGCCAGCAGCCCCGGGACCCTGGCCGGAAATCAGCCCCAGCATTTT	CASSPGTLAGNQPQHF
NA	TRBV2	TRBD2	TRBJ2-3	TGTGCCAGCAGATATCGGGGGGGCCCCGAAGATACGCAGTATTTT	CASRYRGGPEDTQYF
NA	TRBV7-8	NA	TRBJ2-7	TGTGCCAGCAGCTCCTTCGGGACGGCCTACGAGCAGTACTTC	CASSSFGTAYEQYF
few	TRBV27	NA	TRBJ1-5	TGTGCCAGCAGTTTTCCGGGCAATCAGCCCCAGCATTTT	CASSFPGNQPQHF
few	TRBV7-6	NA	TRBJ2-6	TGTGCCAGCAGTCCGTTGGGGGGTGGGACAACGGCCAACGTCCTGACTTTC	CASSPLGGGTTANVLTF
NA	TRBV5-1	NA	TRBJ2-3	TGCGCCAGCAGCTTATCAGGGAGTGGTACAGATACGCAGTATTTT	CASSLSGSGTDTQYF
many	TRBV6-6	TRBD1	TRBJ1-1	TGTGCCACCCTGACAGGGGTGAACACTGAAGCTTTCTTT	CATLTGVNTEAFF
NA	TRBV18	NA	TRBJ1-1	TGTGCCAGCTCCCGCTTCCGAATGGAAGCTTTCTTT	CASSRFRMEAFF
few	TRBV5-1	NA	TRBJ2-1	TGCGCCAGCAGCCCGGAGTACTCCTACAATGAGCAGTTCTTC	CASSPEYSYNEQFF
few	TRBV7-6	NA	TRBJ1-4	TGTGCCAGCAGTTCTCTCAGGGGAACGACTAATGAAAAACTGTTTTTT	CASSSLRGTTNEKLFF
NA	TRBV29-1	NA	TRBJ1-2	TGCAGCGTCAGGGGCAGGGATGGCTACACCTTC	CSVRGRDGYTF
NA	TRBV7-2	NA	TRBJ2-7	TGTGCCAGCAGCCCACTCCGGGCTTCCACCCACTACGAGCAGTACTTC	CASSPLRASTHYEQYF
NA	TRBV6-2/TRBV6-3	TRBD2	TRBJ2-1	TGTGCCAGCAGTTACTTCGGGACTAGCGGGGGGAATGAGCAGTTCTTC	CASSYFGTSGGNEQFF
NA	TRBV5-1	TRBD2	TRBJ2-5	TGCGCCAGCAGCTTGAGTCGCGGGGGGGCCCGGGGAGAGACCCAGTACTTC	CASSLSRGGARGETQYF
few	TRBV12-3/TRBV12-4	TRBD2	TRBJ2-5	TGTGCCAGCAAAATATCTAGCGGGGGAGAGACCCAGTACTTC	CASKISSGGETQYF
NA	TRBV12-3/TRBV12-4	NA	TRBJ1-4	TGTGCCAGCAGTCCTCGGACGGCACTTAATGAAAAACTGTTTTTT	CASSPRTALNEKLFF